The present T cell receptor (beta chain) was sequenced within a study of vaccination effects on CD4 cells after COVID-19. Study summary: Of the BNT162b2 and mRNA-1273 vaccines, participants received two doses of one or the other.

Notes on this clone: The antigen remains undetermined.

The table came from immunoSEQ multiplex PCR; TCRdb's copy has only in-frame clones and leaves some out. Of 65,000 or so clones detected, roughly 76% appear once; the ten largest clones hold around 2.7%. Antigen-specific CD4+ T cells were expanded (with viral peptide pools) by the ViraFEST assay ahead of sequencing. Culturing for 10 to 11 days preceded CD4+ T cell isolation. Having tested negative for nucleocapsid antibodies, the vaccine recipients showed no prior SARS-CoV-2 infection. Roughly 2.1 million PBMC per well received around 9.3 IU/ml IL-2 and 8 to 10 ug/ml peptides in culture. Half-medium exchanges with IL-2 medium took place on days 3 and 7. Germline V gene sequence: CDR1 SNHLY, CDR2 FYNNEI. The CDR3 is 20 amino acids. After removal of 1 base from V and 0 bases from J, the junction contained 12 bases not matched to a gene.

The material was CD4+ T cells from PBMCs cultured with HCoV-NL63 spike peptides, obtained before COVID-19 vaccination. This chain links TRBV2 with TRBJ2-2, with 9 positions matching TRBD1. The sequence was collected from a human donor who received a COVID-19 vaccine. The CDR3 bases are TGTGCCAGCAGTGAAGATGGAGTGGTAGGGACAGGGACGAACACCGGGGAGCTGTTTTTT. Translated: CASSEDGVVGTGTNTGELFF.